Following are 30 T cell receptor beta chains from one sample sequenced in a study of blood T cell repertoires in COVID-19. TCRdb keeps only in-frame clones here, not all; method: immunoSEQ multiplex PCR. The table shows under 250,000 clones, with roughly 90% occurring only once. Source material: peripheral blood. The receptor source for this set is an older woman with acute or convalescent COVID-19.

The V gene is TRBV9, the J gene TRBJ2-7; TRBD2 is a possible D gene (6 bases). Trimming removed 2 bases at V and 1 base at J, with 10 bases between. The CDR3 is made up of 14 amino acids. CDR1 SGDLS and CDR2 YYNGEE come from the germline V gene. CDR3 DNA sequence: TGTGCCAGCAGCGTGAGGGACTTATCCTACGAGCAGTACTTC. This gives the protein CASSVRDLSYEQYF.

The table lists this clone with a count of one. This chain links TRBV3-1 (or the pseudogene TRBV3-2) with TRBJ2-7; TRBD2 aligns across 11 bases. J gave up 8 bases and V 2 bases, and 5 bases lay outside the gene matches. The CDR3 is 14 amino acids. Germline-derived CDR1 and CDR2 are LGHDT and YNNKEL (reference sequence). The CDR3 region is CASSQNLAGGKQYF. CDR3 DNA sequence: TGTGCCAGCAGCCAAAACCTAGCGGGGGGAAAGCAGTACTTC.

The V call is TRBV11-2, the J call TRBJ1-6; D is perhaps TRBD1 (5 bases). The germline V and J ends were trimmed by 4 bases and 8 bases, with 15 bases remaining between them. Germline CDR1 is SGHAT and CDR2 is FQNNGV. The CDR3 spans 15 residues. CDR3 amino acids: CASSSKDRLYSPLHF. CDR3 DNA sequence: TGTGCCAGCAGCTCCAAAGACAGATTGTATTCACCCCTCCACTTT.

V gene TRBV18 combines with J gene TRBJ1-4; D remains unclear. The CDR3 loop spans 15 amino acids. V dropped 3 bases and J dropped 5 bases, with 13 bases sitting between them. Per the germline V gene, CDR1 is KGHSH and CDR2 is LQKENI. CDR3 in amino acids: CASSPLQTSNEKLFF. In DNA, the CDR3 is TGTGCCAGCTCACCGTTACAGACATCAAATGAAAAACTGTTTTTT.

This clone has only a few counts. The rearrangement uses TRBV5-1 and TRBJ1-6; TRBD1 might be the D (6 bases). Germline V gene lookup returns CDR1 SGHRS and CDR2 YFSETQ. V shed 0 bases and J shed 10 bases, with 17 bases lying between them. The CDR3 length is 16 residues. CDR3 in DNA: TGCGCCAGCAGCTTGGAGTTAGCGACAGGAGGCTCACCCCTCCACTTT. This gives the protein CASSLELATGGSPLHF.

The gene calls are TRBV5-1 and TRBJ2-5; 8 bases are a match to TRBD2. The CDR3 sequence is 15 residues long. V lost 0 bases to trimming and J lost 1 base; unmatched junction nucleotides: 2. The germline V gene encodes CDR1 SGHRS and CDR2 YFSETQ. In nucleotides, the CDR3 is TGCGCCAGCAGCTTGGCTAGCGGGCTCCAAGAGACCCAGTACTTC. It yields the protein CASSLASGLQETQYF.

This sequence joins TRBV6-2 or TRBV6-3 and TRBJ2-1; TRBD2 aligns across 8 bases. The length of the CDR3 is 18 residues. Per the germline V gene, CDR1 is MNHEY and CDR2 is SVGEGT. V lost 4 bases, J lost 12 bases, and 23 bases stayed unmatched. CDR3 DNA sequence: TGTGCCAGCAGTTCGAGCTCCCGATTAGCGGGACCTATATTTAGGCAGTTCTTC. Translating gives CASSSSSRLAGPIFRQFF.

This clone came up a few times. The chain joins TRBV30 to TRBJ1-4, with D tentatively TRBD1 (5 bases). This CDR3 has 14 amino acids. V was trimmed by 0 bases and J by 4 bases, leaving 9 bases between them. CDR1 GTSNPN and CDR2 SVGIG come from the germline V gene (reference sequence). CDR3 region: CAWSVGQINEKLFF. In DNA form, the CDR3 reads TGTGCCTGGAGTGTAGGACAAATTAATGAAAAACTGTTTTTT.

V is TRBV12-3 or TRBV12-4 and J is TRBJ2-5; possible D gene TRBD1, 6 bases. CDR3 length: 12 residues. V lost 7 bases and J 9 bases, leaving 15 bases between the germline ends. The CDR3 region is CASTDTAGAQYF. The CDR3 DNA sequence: TGTGCCAGCACCGACACGGCAGGGGCCCAGTACTTC.

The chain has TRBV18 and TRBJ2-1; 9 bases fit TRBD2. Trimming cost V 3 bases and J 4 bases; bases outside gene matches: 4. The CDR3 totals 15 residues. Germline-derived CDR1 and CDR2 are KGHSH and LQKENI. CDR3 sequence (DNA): TGTGCCAGCTCACCCGCGGGGGGGGCGTACAATGAGCAGTTCTTC. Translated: CASSPAGGAYNEQFF.

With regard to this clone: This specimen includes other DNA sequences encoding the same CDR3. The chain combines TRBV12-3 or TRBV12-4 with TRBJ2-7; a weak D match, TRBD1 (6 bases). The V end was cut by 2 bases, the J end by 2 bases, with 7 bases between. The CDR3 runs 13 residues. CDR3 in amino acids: CASSLTGTYEQYF. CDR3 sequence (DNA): TGTGCCAGCAGTTTAACAGGGACCTACGAGCAGTACTTC.

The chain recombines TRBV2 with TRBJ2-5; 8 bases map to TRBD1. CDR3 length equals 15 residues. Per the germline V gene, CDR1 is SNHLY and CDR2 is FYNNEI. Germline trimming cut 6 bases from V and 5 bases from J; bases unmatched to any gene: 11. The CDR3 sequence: CASRKGDRMVETQYF. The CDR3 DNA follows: TGTGCCAGCAGAAAGGGGGACAGGATGGTGGAGACCCAGTACTTC. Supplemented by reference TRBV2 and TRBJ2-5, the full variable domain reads EPEVTQTPSHQVTQMGQEVILRCVPISNHLYFYWYRQILGQKVEFLVSFYNNEISEKSEIFDDQFSVERPDGSNFTLKIRSTKLEDSAMYFCASRKGDRMVETQYFGPGTRLLVL.

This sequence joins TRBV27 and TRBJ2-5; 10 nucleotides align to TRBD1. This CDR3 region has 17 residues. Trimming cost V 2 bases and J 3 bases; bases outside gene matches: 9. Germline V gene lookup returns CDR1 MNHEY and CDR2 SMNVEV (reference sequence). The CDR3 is CASSLRTGGRLEETQYF. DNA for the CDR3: TGTGCCAGCAGTTTACGGACAGGGGGAAGGCTGGAAGAGACCCAGTACTTC.

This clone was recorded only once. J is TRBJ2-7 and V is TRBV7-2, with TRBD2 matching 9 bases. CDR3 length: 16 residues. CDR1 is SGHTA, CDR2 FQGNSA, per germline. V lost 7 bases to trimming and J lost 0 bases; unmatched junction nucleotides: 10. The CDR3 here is CASTLGSSGNSYEQYF. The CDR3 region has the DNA TGTGCCAGCACCCTAGGGTCTAGCGGGAACTCCTACGAGCAGTACTTC.

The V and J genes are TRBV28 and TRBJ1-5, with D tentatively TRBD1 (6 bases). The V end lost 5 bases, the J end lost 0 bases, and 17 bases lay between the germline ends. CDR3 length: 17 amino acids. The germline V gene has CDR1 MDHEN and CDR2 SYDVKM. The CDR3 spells CASSLRNTGISNQPQHF. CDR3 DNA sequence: TGTGCCAGCAGTCTTAGGAATACAGGGATTAGCAATCAGCCCCAGCATTTT. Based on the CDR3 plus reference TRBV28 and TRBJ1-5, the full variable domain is DVKVTQSSRYLVKRTGEKVFLECVQDMDHENMFWYRQDPGLGLRLIYFSYDVKMKEKGDIPEGYSVSREKKERFSLILESASTNQTSMYLCASSLRNTGISNQPQHFGDGTRLSIL.

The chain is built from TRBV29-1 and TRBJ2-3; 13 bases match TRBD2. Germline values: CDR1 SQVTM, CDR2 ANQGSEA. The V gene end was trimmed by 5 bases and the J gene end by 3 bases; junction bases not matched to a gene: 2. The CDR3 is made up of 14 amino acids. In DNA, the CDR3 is TGCAGCGTTAGACTAGCGGGAGGTACAGATACGCAGTATTTT. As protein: CSVRLAGGTDTQYF.

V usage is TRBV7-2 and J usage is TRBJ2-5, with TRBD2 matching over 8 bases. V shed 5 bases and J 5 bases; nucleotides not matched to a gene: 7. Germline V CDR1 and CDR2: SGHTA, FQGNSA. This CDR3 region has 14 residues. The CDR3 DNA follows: TGTGCCAGCAGCCGTTTTAGCGGGGCGGAGACCCAGTACTTC. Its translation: CASSRFSGAETQYF.

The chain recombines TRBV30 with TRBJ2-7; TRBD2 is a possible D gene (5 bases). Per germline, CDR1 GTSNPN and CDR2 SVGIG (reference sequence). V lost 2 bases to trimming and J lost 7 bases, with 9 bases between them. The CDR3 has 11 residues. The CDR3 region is CAWSSAGEQYF. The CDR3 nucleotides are TGTGCCTGGAGTTCTGCGGGTGAGCAGTACTTC.

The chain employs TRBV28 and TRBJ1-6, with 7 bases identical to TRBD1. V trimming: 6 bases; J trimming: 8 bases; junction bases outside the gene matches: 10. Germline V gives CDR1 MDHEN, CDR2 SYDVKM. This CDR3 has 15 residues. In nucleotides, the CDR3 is TGTGCCAGCAGCGCTCCAGGGGACAGCGATTCACCCCTCCACTTT. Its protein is CASSAPGDSDSPLHF.

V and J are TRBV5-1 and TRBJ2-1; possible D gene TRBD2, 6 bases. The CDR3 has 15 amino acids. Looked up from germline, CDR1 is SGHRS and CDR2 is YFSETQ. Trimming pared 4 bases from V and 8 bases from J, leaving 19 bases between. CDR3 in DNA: TGCGCCAGCAGCGCGGACCCGGGGAGGTTGGATGAGCAGTTCTTC. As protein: CASSADPGRLDEQFF. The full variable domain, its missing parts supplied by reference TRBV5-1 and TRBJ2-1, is KAGVTQTPRYLIKTRGQQVTLSCSPISGHRSVSWYQQTPGQGLQFLFEYFSETQRNKGNFPGRFSGRQFSNSRSEMNVSTLELGDSALYLCASSADPGRLDEQFFGPGTRLTVL.

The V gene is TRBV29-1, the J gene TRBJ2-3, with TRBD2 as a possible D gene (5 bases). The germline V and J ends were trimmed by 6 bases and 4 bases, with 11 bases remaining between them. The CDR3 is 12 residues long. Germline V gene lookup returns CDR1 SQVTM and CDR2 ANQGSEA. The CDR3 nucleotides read TGCAGCGTGAACACGGGGTCAGATACGCAGTATTTT. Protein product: CSVNTGSDTQYF.

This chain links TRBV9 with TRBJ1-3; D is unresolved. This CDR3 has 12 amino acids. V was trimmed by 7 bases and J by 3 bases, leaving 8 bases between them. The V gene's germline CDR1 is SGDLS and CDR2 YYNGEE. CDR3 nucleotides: TGTGCCAGCGGCCAAAGTGGAAACACCATATATTTT. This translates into CASGQSGNTIYF.

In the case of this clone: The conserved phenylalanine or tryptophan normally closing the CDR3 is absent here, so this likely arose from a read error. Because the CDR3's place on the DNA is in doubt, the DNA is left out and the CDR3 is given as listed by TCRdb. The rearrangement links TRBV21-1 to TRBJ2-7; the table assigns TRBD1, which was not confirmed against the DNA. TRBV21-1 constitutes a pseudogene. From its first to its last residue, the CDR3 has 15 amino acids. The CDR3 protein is CASSRRDRAILYLIR.

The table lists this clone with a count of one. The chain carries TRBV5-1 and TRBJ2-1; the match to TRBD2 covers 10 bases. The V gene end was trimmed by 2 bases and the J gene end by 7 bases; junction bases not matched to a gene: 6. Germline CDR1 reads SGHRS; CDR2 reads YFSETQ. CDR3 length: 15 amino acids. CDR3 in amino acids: CASSFVAGGGNEQFF. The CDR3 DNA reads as TGCGCCAGCAGCTTCGTAGCGGGGGGAGGGAATGAGCAGTTCTTC.

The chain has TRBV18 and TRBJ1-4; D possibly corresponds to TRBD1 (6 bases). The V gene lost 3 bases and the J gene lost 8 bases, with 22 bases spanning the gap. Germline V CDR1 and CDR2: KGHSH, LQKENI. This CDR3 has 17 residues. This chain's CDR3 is CASSPNRMGGGDEKLFF. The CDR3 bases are TGTGCCAGCTCACCGAACCGAATGGGAGGGGGTGACGAAAAACTGTTTTTT.

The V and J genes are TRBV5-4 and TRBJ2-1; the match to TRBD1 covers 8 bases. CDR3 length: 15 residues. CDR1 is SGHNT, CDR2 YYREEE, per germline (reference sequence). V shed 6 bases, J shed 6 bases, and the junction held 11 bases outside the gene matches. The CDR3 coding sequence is TGTGCCAGCAACGAGGGACAGGCTCACCCCAATGAGCAGTTCTTC. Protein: CASNEGQAHPNEQFF.

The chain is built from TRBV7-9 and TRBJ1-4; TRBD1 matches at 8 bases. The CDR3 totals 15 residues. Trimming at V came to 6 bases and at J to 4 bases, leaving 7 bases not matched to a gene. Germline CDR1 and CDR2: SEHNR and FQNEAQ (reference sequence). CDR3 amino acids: CASSPGGRGNEKLFF. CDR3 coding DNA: TGTGCCAGCAGTCCAGGGGGCAGGGGTAATGAAAAACTGTTTTTT.

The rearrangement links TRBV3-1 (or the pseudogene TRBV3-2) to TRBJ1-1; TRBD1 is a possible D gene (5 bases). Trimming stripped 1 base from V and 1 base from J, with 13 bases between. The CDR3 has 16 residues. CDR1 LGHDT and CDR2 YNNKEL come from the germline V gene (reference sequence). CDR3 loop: CASSQVTGLTNTEAFF. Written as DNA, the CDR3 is TGTGCCAGCAGCCAAGTCACAGGATTAACGAACACTGAAGCTTTCTTT.

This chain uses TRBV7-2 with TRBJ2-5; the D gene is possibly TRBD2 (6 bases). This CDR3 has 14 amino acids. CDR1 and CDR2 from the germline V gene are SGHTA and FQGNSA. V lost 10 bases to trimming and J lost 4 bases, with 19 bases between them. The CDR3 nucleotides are TGTGCCACCGCCGGCCGCCGCGGGGTAGAGACCCAGTACTTC. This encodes CATAGRRGVETQYF.

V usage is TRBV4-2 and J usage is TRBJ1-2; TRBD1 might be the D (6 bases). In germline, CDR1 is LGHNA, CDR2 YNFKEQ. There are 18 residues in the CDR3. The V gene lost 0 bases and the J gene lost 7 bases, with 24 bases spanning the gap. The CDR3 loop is CASSQDSWGGASLGGYTF. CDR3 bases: TGTGCCAGCAGCCAAGACTCTTGGGGGGGGGCGAGTTTGGGTGGCTACACCTTC.